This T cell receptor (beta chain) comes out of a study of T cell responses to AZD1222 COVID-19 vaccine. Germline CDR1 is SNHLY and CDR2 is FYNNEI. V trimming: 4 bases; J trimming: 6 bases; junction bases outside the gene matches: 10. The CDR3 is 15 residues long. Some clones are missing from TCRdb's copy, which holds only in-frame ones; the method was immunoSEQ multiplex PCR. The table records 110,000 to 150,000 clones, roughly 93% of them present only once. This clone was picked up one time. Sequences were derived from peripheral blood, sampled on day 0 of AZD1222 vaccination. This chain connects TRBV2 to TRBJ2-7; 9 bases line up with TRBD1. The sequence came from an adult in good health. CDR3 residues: CASSVGQDRGTEQYF. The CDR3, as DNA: TGTGCCAGCAGTGTGGGCCAGGACAGGGGTACCGAGCAGTACTTC.